The clone carrying this T cell receptor beta chain was picked up a small number of times. What it binds is not known. The data were taken from a study of a mutant IDH1 vaccine in newly diagnosed glioma. Study-wide background: Every participant had undergone radiotherapy, temozolomide, or both before, and most underwent both.

Measured with immunoSEQ multiplex PCR; TCRdb has only the in-frame clones, and not every one. Seen here are approximately 50,000 clones, around three quarters observed once, and the top ten hold 4.9%. The CDR3 runs 14 residues. The germline V gene encodes CDR1 SGHDN and CDR2 FVKESK. Trimming took 0 bases from V and 4 from J, leaving 9 bases between them. Specified time point: week 47, end of study. Each vaccine dose was 300 ug of mutant IDH1 20-mer peptide, with topical imiquimod. During weeks 1, 3, 5, 7, 11, 15, 19 and 23, patients received eight vaccinations. Donors had new WHO grade 3 or 4 IDH1-mutant, ATRX-lost astrocytomas.

The sequence was obtained from a middle-aged woman with glioma. Some clones in this sample may be carry-over from other donors' samples. The V gene is TRBV14, the J gene TRBJ1-1, with a possible D match to TRBD1 (5 bases). Sequenced material: PBMCs, taken from a glioma patient whose treatment included an IDH1 peptide vaccine. As DNA, the CDR3 is TGTGCCAGCAGCCAAGATTTGGGGCGCACTGAAGCTTTCTTT. Translated: CASSQDLGRTEAFF.